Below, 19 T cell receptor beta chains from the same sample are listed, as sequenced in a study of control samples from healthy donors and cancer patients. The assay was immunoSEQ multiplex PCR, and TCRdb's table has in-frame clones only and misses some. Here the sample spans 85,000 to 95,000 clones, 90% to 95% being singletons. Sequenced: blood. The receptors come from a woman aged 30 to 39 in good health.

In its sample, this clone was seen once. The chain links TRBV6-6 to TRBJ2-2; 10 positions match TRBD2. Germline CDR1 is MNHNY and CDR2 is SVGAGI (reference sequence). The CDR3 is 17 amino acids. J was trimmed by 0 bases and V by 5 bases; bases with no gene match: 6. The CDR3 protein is CASSPRAGGPNTGELFF. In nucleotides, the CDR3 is TGTGCCAGCAGTCCCCGAGCGGGGGGGCCGAACACCGGGGAGCTGTTTTTT.

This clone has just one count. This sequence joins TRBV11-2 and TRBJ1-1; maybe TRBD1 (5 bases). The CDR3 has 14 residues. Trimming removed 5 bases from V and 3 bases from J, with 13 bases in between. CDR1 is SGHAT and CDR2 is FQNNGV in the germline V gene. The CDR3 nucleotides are TGTGCCAGCAGCCTAGCCGCGGGGGACACTGAAGCTTTCTTT. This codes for CASSLAAGDTEAFF.

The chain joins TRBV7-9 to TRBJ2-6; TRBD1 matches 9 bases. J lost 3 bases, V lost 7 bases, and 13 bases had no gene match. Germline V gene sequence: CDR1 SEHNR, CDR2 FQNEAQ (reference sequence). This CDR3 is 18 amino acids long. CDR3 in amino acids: CASTNPGTGIFGANVLTF. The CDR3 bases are TGTGCCAGCACCAACCCCGGGACAGGGATTTTTGGGGCCAACGTCCTGACTTTC.

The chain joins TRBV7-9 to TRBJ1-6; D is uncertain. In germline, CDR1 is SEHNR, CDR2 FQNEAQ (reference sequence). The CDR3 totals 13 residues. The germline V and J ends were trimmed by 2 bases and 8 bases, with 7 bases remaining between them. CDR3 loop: CASSLNRDSPLHF. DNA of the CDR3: TGTGCCAGCAGCTTAAATCGGGATTCACCCCTCCACTTT.

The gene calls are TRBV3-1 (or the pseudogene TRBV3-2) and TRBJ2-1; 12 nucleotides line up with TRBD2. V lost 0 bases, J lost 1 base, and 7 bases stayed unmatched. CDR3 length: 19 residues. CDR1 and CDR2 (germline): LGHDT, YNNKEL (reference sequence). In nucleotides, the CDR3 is TGTGCCAGCAGCCAAGATTGGGCGACTAGCGGGAGTTCCTACAATGAGCAGTTCTTC. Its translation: CASSQDWATSGSSYNEQFF.

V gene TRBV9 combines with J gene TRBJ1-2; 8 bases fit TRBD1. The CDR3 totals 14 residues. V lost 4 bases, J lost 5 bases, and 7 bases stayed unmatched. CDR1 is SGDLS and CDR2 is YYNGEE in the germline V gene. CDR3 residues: CASSLGQVGYGYTF. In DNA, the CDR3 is TGTGCCAGCAGCTTGGGACAGGTTGGATATGGCTACACCTTC.

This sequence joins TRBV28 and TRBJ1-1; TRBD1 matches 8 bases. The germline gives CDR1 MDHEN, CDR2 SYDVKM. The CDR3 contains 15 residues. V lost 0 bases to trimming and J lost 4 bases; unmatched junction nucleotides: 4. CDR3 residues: CASSLWAGGTTEAFF. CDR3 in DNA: TGTGCCAGCAGTTTATGGGCAGGGGGCACCACTGAAGCTTTCTTT.

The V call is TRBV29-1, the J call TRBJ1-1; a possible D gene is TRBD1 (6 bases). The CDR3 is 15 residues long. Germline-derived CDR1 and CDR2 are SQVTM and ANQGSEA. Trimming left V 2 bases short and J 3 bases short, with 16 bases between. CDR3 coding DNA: TGCAGCGTTGAACCACAGGGTAGAGGGGACACTGAAGCTTTCTTT. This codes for CSVEPQGRGDTEAFF.

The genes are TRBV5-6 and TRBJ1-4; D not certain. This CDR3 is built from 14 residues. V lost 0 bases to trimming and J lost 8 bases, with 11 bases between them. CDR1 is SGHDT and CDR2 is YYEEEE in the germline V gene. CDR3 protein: CASSLGLKFEKLFF. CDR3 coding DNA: TGTGCCAGCAGCTTGGGGCTTAAATTCGAAAAACTGTTTTTT. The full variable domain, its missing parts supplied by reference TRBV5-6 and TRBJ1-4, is DAGVTQSPTHLIKTRGQQVTLRCSPKSGHDTVSWYQQALGQGPQFIFQYYEEEERQRGNFPDRFSGHQFPNYSSELNVNALLLGDSALYLCASSLGLKFEKLFFGSGTQLSVL.

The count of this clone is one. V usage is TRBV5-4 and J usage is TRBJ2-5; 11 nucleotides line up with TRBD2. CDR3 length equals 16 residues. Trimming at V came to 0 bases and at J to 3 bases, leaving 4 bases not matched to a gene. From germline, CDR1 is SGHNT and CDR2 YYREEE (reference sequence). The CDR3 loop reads CASSLVVSGGEETQYF. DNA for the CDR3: TGTGCCAGCAGCTTGGTCGTTAGCGGGGGGGAAGAGACCCAGTACTTC.

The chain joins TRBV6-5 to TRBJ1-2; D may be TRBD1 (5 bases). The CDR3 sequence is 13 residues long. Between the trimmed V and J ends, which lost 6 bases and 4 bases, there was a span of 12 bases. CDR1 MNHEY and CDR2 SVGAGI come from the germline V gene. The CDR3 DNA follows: TGTGCCAGCAGAGAGACAGCAAGCTATGGCTACACCTTC. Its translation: CASRETASYGYTF.

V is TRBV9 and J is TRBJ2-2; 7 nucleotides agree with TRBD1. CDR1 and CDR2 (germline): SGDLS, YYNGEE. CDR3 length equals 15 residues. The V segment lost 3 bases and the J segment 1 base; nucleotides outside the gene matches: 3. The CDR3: CASSAQGRNTGELFF. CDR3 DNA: TGTGCCAGCAGCGCACAGGGGCGGAACACCGGGGAGCTGTTTTTT.

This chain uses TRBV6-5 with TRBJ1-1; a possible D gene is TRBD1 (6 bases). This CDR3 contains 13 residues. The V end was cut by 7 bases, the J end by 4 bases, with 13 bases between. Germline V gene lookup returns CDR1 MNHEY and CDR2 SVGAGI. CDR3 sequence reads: CASTGAASTEAFF. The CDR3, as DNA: TGTGCCAGCACGGGGGCAGCCTCCACTGAAGCTTTCTTT.

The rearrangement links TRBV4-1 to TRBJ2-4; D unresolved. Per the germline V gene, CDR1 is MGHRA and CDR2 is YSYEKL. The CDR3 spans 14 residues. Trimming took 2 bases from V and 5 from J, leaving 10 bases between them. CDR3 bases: TGCGCCAGCAGCCAATACACGGCTCAAAACATTCAGTACTTC. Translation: CASSQYTAQNIQYF.

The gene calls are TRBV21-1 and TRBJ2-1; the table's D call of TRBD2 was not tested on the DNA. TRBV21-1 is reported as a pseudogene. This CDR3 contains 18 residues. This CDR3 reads CASSERSGLQTSYNEQFF. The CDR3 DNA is TGTGCCAGCAGCGAGCGGAGCGGTTTGCAGACTTCCTACAATGAGCAGTTCTTC.

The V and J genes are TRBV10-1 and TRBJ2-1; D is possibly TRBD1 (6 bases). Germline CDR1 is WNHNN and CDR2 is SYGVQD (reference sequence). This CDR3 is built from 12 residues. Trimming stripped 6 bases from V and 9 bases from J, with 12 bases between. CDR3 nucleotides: TGCGCCAGCAGCCCACAGGGTACTGAGCAGTTCTTC. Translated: CASSPQGTEQFF.

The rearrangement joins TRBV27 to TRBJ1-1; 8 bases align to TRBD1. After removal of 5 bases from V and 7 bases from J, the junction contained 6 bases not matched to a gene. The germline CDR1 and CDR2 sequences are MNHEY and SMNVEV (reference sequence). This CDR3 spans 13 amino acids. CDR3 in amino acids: CASSLRQGNEAFF. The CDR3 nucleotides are TGTGCCAGCAGTCTCCGACAGGGGAATGAAGCTTTCTTT.

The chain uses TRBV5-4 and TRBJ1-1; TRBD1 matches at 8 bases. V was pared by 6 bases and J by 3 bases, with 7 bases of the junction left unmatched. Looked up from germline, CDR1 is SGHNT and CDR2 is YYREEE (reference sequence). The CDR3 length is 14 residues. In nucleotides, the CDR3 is TGTGCCAGCAAAGGAGCGACAGGGGACACTGAAGCTTTCTTT. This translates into CASKGATGDTEAFF. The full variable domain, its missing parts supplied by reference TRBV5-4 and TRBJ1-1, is ETGVTQSPTHLIKTRGQQVTLRCSSQSGHNTVSWYQQALGQGPQFIFQYYREEENGRGNFPPRFSGLQFPNYSSELNVNALELDDSALYLCASKGATGDTEAFFGQGTRLTVV.

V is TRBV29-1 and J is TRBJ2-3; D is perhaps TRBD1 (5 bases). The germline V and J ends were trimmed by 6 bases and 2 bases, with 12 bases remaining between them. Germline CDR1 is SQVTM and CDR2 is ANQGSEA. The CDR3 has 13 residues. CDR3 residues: CSVRQLLTDTQYF. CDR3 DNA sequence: TGCAGCGTCAGACAGTTACTCACAGATACGCAGTATTTT.